The clone carrying this T cell receptor (beta chain) has a count of ten or more. The antigen is undetermined. The data stem from a study of breast tumors, draining lymph nodes, adjacent tissues. TCRdb reprocessed the multiplex PCR reads with MiXCR, giving one entry per CDR3 protein. This table holds roughly 8,300 distinct CDR3 sequences, roughly 40% found once. Study-wide findings and caveats: Tumors had less TCR diversity than lymph nodes, more than nontumor tissue. Luminal-like breast cancer showed significantly greater tumor-nontumor repertoire similarity than basal-like breast cancer did. The lymph node origin of tumor T cells was framed as consistent with a hypothesis, not demonstrated.

The TCR originated in a female donor with breast cancer. Some clones in this sample may be carry-over from other donors' samples. Sequencing was performed on tumor-adjacent breast tissue.

The CDR3 loop reads CAWSGWGAGNTIYF. DNA for the CDR3: TGTGCCTGGAGTGGGTGGGGGGCGGGAAACACCATATATTTT. V and J are TRBV30 and TRBJ1-3; TRBD1 is a possible D gene (6 bases). The V end lost 1 base, the J end lost 4 bases, and 11 bases lay between the germline ends. The CDR3 extends over 14 amino acids. The germline CDR1 and CDR2 sequences are GTSNPN and SVGIG (reference sequence). The full variable domain, completed using reference TRBV30 and TRBJ1-3, is SQTIHQWPATLVQPVGSPLSLECTVEGTSNPNLYWYRQAAGRGLQLLFYSVGIGQISSEVPQNLSASRPQDRQFILSSKKLLLSDSGFYLCAWSGWGAGNTIYFGEGSWLTVV.